Described below is a single TCR beta chain sequence and its context. The sample comes from a study of low-dose radiotherapy and immunotherapy resistance in tumors. Looking at the study overall: Cohort 1 was treated with 0.5 Gy per fraction at 2-week intervals, amounting to 6.5 Gy overall.

Germline V gene lookup returns CDR1 MDHEN and CDR2 SYDVKM. V was pared by 7 bases and J by 2 bases, with 13 bases between. The CDR3 is 14 residues long. Covering alpha and beta chains, TRAV- and TRBV-specific primers were used for the first-strand cDNA. TCRs underwent 15 to 25 PCR cycles of amplification with a constant-region primer and V-primer adapter. Amplifying the isolated mRNA was done by in vitro transcription. TCRdb recomputed calls from the reads with MiXCR, one row per CDR3 protein. The sample includes about 10,000 distinct CDR3 sequences, approximately 55% seen only once; the top ten take over 7%.

The sequence was collected from a human donor with advanced metastatic prostate, ovarian, gallbladder or colorectal cancer (not recorded which). This table probably holds off-target reads from a library built for another chain. The V gene is TRBV28, the J gene TRBJ2-3; no definite D call. CDR3 sequence: CASTPSSLTDTQYF. Written as DNA, the CDR3 is TGTGCCAGCACACCGTCGAGCCTCACAGATACGCAGTATTTT. Complete variable domain (other parts from reference TRBV28 and TRBJ2-3): DVKVTQSSRYLVKRTGEKVFLECVQDMDHENMFWYRQDPGLGLRLIYFSYDVKMKEKGDIPEGYSVSREKKERFSLILESASTNQTSMYLCASTPSSLTDTQYFGPGTRLTVL.